The rows below give T cell receptor beta chains drawn from one sample of a study of T cell changes during pregnancy in multiple sclerosis. Profiling relied on immunoSEQ multiplex PCR, and the TCRdb table lists in-frame clones only, not all of them. The profile shows about 40,000 clones, roughly nine tenths of them singletons. Sequencing was performed on CD4+ T cells from peripheral blood mononuclear cells, taken before pregnancy. These receptors all come from a female donor with multiple sclerosis, enrolled in a pregnancy study. CDR3s include the opening cysteine and the closing phenylalanine or tryptophan.

>TRBV12-5|TRBJ1-5
CASVLTVLNQPQHF
>TRBV5-6|TRBJ2-7
CASSPGTGKLYEQYF
>TRBV5-1|TRBJ2-2
CASSVQQVPGELFF
>TRBV13|TRBJ2-7
CASSLYGVGEQYF
>TRBV7-8|TRBJ1-5
CASSLLSTTGIIPDSNQPQHF
>TRBV5-5|TRBJ2-7
CASSSVGSGPYEQYF
>TRBV19|TRBJ2-1
CASSTSSGGYSYNEQFF
>TRBV27|TRBJ1-2
CASSLLDRKDNYGYTF
>TRBV7-6|TRBJ1-3
CASSLGPRTGTGNTIYF
>TRBV5-1|TRBJ2-7
CASSLGGEGYEQYF
>TRBV29-1|TRBJ1-4
CSVPGQGREKLFF
>TRBV7-2|TRBJ2-7
CASSLAAGEFYEQYF
>TRBV18|TRBJ1-5
CASGKGISNQPQHF